The clone carrying this T cell receptor (beta chain) was seen many times. Its target is not known. The data stem from a study of blood T cells in healthy people across ages. General study findings and limits: Long-lived and aged donors differed, with more naive CD4+ cells and higher diversity in the long-lived. Older age coincided with a roughly linear decline in TCR beta diversity per million T cells.

This CDR3 has 13 amino acids. The V gene's germline CDR1 is SGHTA and CDR2 FQGNSA. V was clipped by 3 bases and J by 5 bases; unmatched bases: 2. A second PCR, run for roughly 7 to 12 cycles, used a sample-barcoded 5' primer plus a J-beta primer mix. A minimum of 2.5 million CDR3-containing paired-end reads was obtained for each sample. TCRdb re-derived calls from the 5' RACE reads in MiXCR, one entry per CDR3 protein. The repertoire includes 600,000 to 800,000 distinct CDR3 sequences, around 50% of them detected once, and approximately 15% sits in the top ten. J is TRBJ2-5 and V is TRBV7-2; TRBD1 agrees at 8 bases. This receptor was identified in a woman aged 80 or over in good health. The sample consisted of blood. The CDR3: CASSFNRGETQYF. The CDR3 bases are TGTGCCAGCAGCTTTAACAGGGGGGAGACCCAGTACTTC.